Below are 30 T cell receptor beta chains sequenced from a single sample in a study of CD8+ T cells in alopecia areata. Sequencing relied on a cDNA template that was reverse transcribed from extracted RNA. The protocol was immunoSEQ multiplex PCR, while the TCRdb copy is restricted to in-frame clones and leaves out a portion. This sample carries 150,000 to 190,000 clones, approximately 53% of them seen once, and the ten largest clones take 15% to 20%. Source: CD8+ T cells sorted from blood, taken at week 0. The receptors were gathered from a human donor with alopecia areata.

The chain employs TRBV15 and TRBJ2-3; 9 nucleotides agree with TRBD2. CDR1 is LNHNV, CDR2 YYDKDF, per germline (reference sequence). The junction had 5 bases not matched to a gene; V was cut back by 1 base and J by 3 bases. The CDR3 runs 16 residues. CDR3 region: CATSRVPGLATDTQYF. As DNA, the CDR3 is TGTGCCACCAGCAGAGTACCGGGACTAGCAACAGATACGCAGTATTTT.

V is TRBV5-6 and J is TRBJ2-7, with 8 positions matching TRBD2. The V segment lost 4 bases and the J segment 1 base; nucleotides outside the gene matches: 10. From germline, CDR1 is SGHDT and CDR2 YYEEEE. CDR3 size: 16 residues. CDR3 sequence reads: CASSPSVSGGSYEQYF. The CDR3 DNA reads as TGTGCCAGCAGCCCCAGTGTGAGCGGGGGATCCTACGAGCAGTACTTC. The whole variable domain, filled in from reference TRBV5-6 and TRBJ2-7, reads DAGVTQSPTHLIKTRGQQVTLRCSPKSGHDTVSWYQQALGQGPQFIFQYYEEEERQRGNFPDRFSGHQFPNYSSELNVNALLLGDSALYLCASSPSVSGGSYEQYFGPGTRLTVT.

This clone was picked up a small number of times. The chain links TRBV30 to TRBJ2-2; the D call may be TRBD1 or TRBD2 (6 bases each). V was clipped by 4 bases and J by 5 bases, with 14 bases between them. Germline assignment: CDR1 GTSNPN and CDR2 SVGIG (reference sequence). The CDR3 is made up of 14 amino acids. DNA of the CDR3: TGTGCCTGGACGCGGGACATCAGGACCGGGGAGCTGTTTTTT. As protein: CAWTRDIRTGELFF.

The chain couples TRBV30 to TRBJ2-2; 7 bases are shared with TRBD1. The CDR3 is 11 amino acids. CDR1 is GTSNPN and CDR2 is SVGIG in the germline V gene (reference sequence). J gave up 13 bases and V 5 bases, and 7 bases lay outside the gene matches. The CDR3 coding sequence is TGTGCCTGGGACGAGGGGGCTCGGCTGTTTTTT. Translating gives CAWDEGARLFF.

CDR3 in amino acids: CASSATDSNQPQHF. CDR3 DNA: TGCGCCAGCAGTGCTACAGATAGCAATCAGCCCCAGCATTTT. The rearrangement uses TRBV10-2 and TRBJ1-5; D not resolved. Germline-derived CDR1 and CDR2 are WSHSY and SAAADI. V lost 4 bases, J lost 0 bases, and 7 bases lay in between. The CDR3 spans 14 residues.

There are a few counts of this clone. V usage is TRBV4-1 and J usage is TRBJ1-1, with D uncertain. The CDR3 consists of 18 residues. Trimming took 0 bases from V and 0 from J, leaving 17 bases between them. CDR1 and CDR2 from the germline V gene are MGHRA and YSYEKL. The CDR3 region is CASSQDPTTFGMNTEAFF. CDR3 DNA sequence: TGCGCCAGCAGCCAAGATCCTACGACTTTCGGAATGAACACTGAAGCTTTCTTT.

The CDR3 DNA is TGTGCCAGCAGCTTTCGACCGATCCCGGATACGCAGTATTTT. Its translation is CASSFRPIPDTQYF. The chain joins TRBV11-2 to TRBJ2-3; no reliable D call. The CDR3 is 14 residues long. Germline-derived CDR1 and CDR2 are SGHAT and FQNNGV. V lost 3 bases to trimming and J lost 6 bases, with 13 bases between them. The variable domain in full, with the rest retrieved from reference TRBV11-2 and TRBJ2-3, is EAGVAQSPRYKIIEKRQSVAFWCNPISGHATLYWYQQILGQGPKLLIQFQNNGVVDDSQLPKDRFSAERLKGVDSTLKIQPAKLEDSAVYLCASSFRPIPDTQYFGPGTRLTVL.

The chain couples TRBV7-9 to TRBJ1-6, with D possibly matching TRBD1 (6 bases). V gave up 1 base and J gave up 10 bases, with 14 bases separating them. Germline V gene lookup returns CDR1 SEHNR and CDR2 FQNEAQ (reference sequence). The CDR3 sequence is 15 residues long. The CDR3 bases are TGTGCCAGCAGCTTAGATGGGGGGCTCGAGTCACCCCTCCACTTT. This encodes CASSLDGGLESPLHF.

The V and J genes are TRBV4-3 and TRBJ2-7; TRBD2 aligns across 8 bases. The CDR3 length is 15 residues. After removal of 6 bases from V and 2 bases from J, the junction contained 9 bases not matched to a gene. Germline V gene sequence: CDR1 LGHNA, CDR2 YSLEER. CDR3 sequence: CASSRDRGGPYEQYF. Here the CDR3 DNA reads TGCGCCAGCAGTCGAGACCGGGGGGGTCCCTACGAGCAGTACTTC.

V is TRBV30 and J is TRBJ2-1; TRBD2 matches at 8 bases. V lost 0 bases to trimming and J lost 8 bases; unmatched junction nucleotides: 6. The CDR3 loop spans 14 amino acids. CDR1 and CDR2 (germline): GTSNPN, SVGIG (reference sequence). Here the CDR3 DNA reads TGTGCCTGGAGTGTCGGGGGGGCCCGGGATGAGCAGTTCTTC. Amino acid sequence: CAWSVGGARDEQFF.

This clone has more than one count but fewer than ten. This chain links TRBV29-1 with TRBJ1-2, with 9 bases fitting TRBD1. CDR3 length equals 14 residues. The germline gives CDR1 SQVTM, CDR2 ANQGSEA. J lost 0 bases, V lost 7 bases, and 6 bases had no gene match. This CDR3 reads CSARTGDANYGYTF. The CDR3 DNA reads as TGCAGCGCCCGGACAGGGGATGCTAACTATGGCTACACCTTC.

This chain joins TRBV7-2 and TRBJ2-5, with 9 bases that match TRBD2. Germline CDR1 SGHTA, CDR2 FQGNSA. V shed 7 bases and J 5 bases; nucleotides not matched to a gene: 11. The CDR3 sequence is 15 residues long. The CDR3 DNA reads TGTGCCAGCACCCACGGGGTTAGCGGGGGTGAGACCCAGTACTTC. Protein product: CASTHGVSGGETQYF.

This clone has a handful of counts. The CDR3 region is CASSEARGNEQFF. In nucleotides, the CDR3 is TGTGCCAGCAGTGAAGCCAGGGGAAATGAGCAGTTCTTC. The V gene is TRBV2, the J gene TRBJ2-1; D may be TRBD1 (6 bases). Germline V lookup: CDR1 SNHLY, CDR2 FYNNEI. V lost 0 bases, J lost 7 bases, and 7 bases lay in between. The CDR3 runs 13 residues.

The V and J genes are TRBV5-1 and TRBJ1-6; D gene uncertain. The V and J ends lost 5 bases and 10 bases respectively, with 16 bases between them. The CDR3 has 14 amino acids. The germline V gene has CDR1 SGHRS and CDR2 YFSETQ. CDR3 DNA: TGCGCCAGCAGACAACAGAGTTCAAACTCACCCCTCCACTTT. It yields the protein CASRQQSSNSPLHF.

The chain recombines TRBV5-1 with TRBJ2-7, with a weak D call TRBD1 (5 bases). The germline V gene has CDR1 SGHRS and CDR2 YFSETQ. CDR3 length: 15 residues. With 2 bases removed from V and 5 bases from J, the gap between germline ends came to 17 bases. CDR3 in amino acids: CASSFFGFQGDEQYF. The CDR3 nucleotides are TGCGCCAGCAGCTTTTTCGGTTTTCAGGGTGACGAGCAGTACTTC.

The rearrangement joins TRBV7-9 to TRBJ1-1; D is possibly TRBD1 (6 bases). This CDR3 region has 14 residues. The germline V gene has CDR1 SEHNR and CDR2 FQNEAQ (reference sequence). Trimming took off 5 bases at V and 4 bases at J, with 14 bases between the two ends. The CDR3 coding sequence is TGTGCCAGCAGCCAAACAGGGACTGTCACTGAAGCTTTCTTT. Its protein is CASSQTGTVTEAFF. The full variable domain, rest sourced from reference TRBV7-9 and TRBJ1-1, is DTGVSQNPRHKITKRGQNVTFRCDPISEHNRLYWYRQTLGQGPEFLTYFQNEAQLEKSRLLSDRFSAERPKGSFSTLEIQRTEQGDSAMYLCASSQTGTVTEAFFGQGTRLTVV.

The chain couples TRBV27 to TRBJ1-2; a weak D match, TRBD1 (6 bases). V dropped 3 bases and J dropped 7 bases, with 12 bases sitting between them. The length of the CDR3 is 13 residues. Germline V gene lookup returns CDR1 MNHEY and CDR2 SMNVEV (reference sequence). This CDR3 is CASSFGGRGGYTF. CDR3 DNA sequence: TGTGCCAGCAGTTTCGGGGGGCGCGGTGGCTACACCTTC.

The genes are TRBV6-6 and TRBJ1-4; D uncertain. The ends were cut back, 2 bases at V and 8 bases at J, with 3 bases in the middle. This CDR3 contains 11 residues. Germline V gene sequence: CDR1 MNHNY, CDR2 SVGAGI (reference sequence). CDR3 bases: TGTGCCAGCAGTTACCCGGAAAAACTGTTTTTT. Amino acid sequence: CASSYPEKLFF.

The V call is TRBV23-1, the J call TRBJ1-2; unclear D gene. Being an ORF, TRBV23-1 has a function that is uncertain. The ends were cut back, 0 bases at V and 4 bases at J, with 3 bases in the middle. There are 12 residues in the CDR3. The CDR3, as DNA: TGCGCCAGCAGTCAATCTATCTATGGCTACACCTTC. Translation: CASSQSIYGYTF.

This clone was detected only a few times. Within the sample, other DNA sequences also encode this same CDR3. The rearrangement links TRBV4-3 to TRBJ2-7; D is perhaps TRBD1 (5 bases). Trimming left V 0 bases short and J 0 bases short, with 9 bases between. This CDR3 region has 15 residues. Germline CDR1 and CDR2: LGHNA and YSLEER. CDR3 coding DNA: TGCGCCAGCAGCCAAGACAGGGCAAGCTCCTACGAGCAGTACTTC. It encodes CASSQDRASSYEQYF.

J is TRBJ1-2 and V is TRBV29-1; D is unclear. The CDR3 is made up of 11 amino acids. In germline, CDR1 is SQVTM, CDR2 ANQGSEA. V was clipped by 1 base and J by 6 bases, with 6 bases between them. CDR3 in DNA: TGCAGCGTTGAAGTGAGGGATGGCTACACCTTC. Its translation is CSVEVRDGYTF. Looking up the rest from reference TRBV29-1 and TRBJ1-2 gives the full variable domain: SAVISQKPSRDICQRGTSLTIQCQVDSQVTMMFWYRQQPGQSLTLIATANQGSEATYESGFVIDKFPISRPNLTFSTLTVSNMSPEDSSIYLCSVEVRDGYTFGSGTRLTVV.

This chain uses TRBV7-2 with TRBJ1-2; 8 nucleotides align to TRBD1. Germline-derived CDR1 and CDR2 are SGHTA and FQGNSA. V shed 6 bases, J shed 6 bases, and the junction held 3 bases outside the gene matches. The CDR3 loop spans 12 amino acids. CDR3 DNA sequence: TGTGCCAGCAGAACGGACAGGGATGGCTACACCTTC. It specifies CASRTDRDGYTF.

The chain recombines TRBV2 with TRBJ2-5; 7 nucleotides agree with TRBD2. J lost 2 bases, V lost 6 bases, and 9 bases had no gene match. Germline values: CDR1 SNHLY, CDR2 FYNNEI. The CDR3 spans 15 residues. The CDR3 loop is CASRRVAGDQETQYF. The CDR3 DNA reads TGTGCCAGCAGGAGGGTCGCGGGGGATCAAGAGACCCAGTACTTC.

This clone has only a few counts. The chain recombines TRBV2 with TRBJ1-1; D is undetermined. Trimming removed 3 bases at V and 1 base at J, with 6 bases between. Germline CDR1 is SNHLY and CDR2 is FYNNEI. This CDR3 region has 13 residues. The CDR3 spells CASSDPPNTEAFF. In DNA, the CDR3 is TGTGCCAGCAGTGACCCACCGAACACTGAAGCTTTCTTT.

This rearrangement joins TRBV15 to TRBJ1-5; no firm D call. CDR3 length equals 13 residues. Looked up from germline, CDR1 is LNHNV and CDR2 is YYDKDF (reference sequence). With 1 base removed from V and 0 bases from J, the gap between germline ends came to 1 base. The CDR3 DNA reads TGTGCCACCAGCAGAGGTAGCAATCAGCCCCAGCATTTT. Amino acid sequence: CATSRGSNQPQHF.

V and J are TRBV27 and TRBJ2-7; D uncertain. The CDR3 totals 13 residues. Trimming left V 1 base short and J 7 bases short, with 11 bases between. The germline V gene has CDR1 MNHEY and CDR2 SMNVEV (reference sequence). The CDR3 spells CASSLYSLREQYF. CDR3 bases: TGTGCCAGCAGTTTATATAGCCTTAGGGAGCAGTACTTC.

This rearrangement joins TRBV29-1 to TRBJ2-7, with D perhaps assigned TRBD1 or TRBD2 (5 bases each). Trimming left V 4 bases short and J 2 bases short, with 24 bases between. The CDR3 length is 17 residues. CDR1 and CDR2 from the germline V gene are SQVTM and ANQGSEA. CDR3 residues: CSVVGSEGRGNPYEQYF. The CDR3 nucleotides are TGCAGCGTTGTAGGAAGTGAGGGTCGGGGCAACCCCTACGAGCAGTACTTC.

This clone has more than one count but fewer than ten. The identical CDR3 is also encoded by other nucleotide sequences in the sample. V usage is TRBV29-1 and J usage is TRBJ2-1; D perhaps matches TRBD2 (5 bases). From germline, CDR1 is SQVTM and CDR2 ANQGSEA. V dropped 0 bases and J dropped 4 bases, with 7 bases sitting between them. The CDR3 covers 13 residues. The CDR3 nucleotides read TGCAGCGTTGAAGATCGAGGGTACAATGAGCAGTTCTTC. Translated: CSVEDRGYNEQFF.

The chain recombines TRBV25-1 with TRBJ1-1; D is unresolved. The CDR3 runs 13 residues. Trimming removed 1 base at V and 4 bases at J, with 7 bases between. Per germline, CDR1 MGHDK and CDR2 SYGVNS. The CDR3 DNA follows: TGTGCCAGCAGTGAATCGAACCCCACTGAAGCTTTCTTT. As protein: CASSESNPTEAFF.

The chain links TRBV14 to TRBJ2-7; 7 bases map to TRBD2. Germline CDR1 and CDR2: SGHDN and FVKESK. CDR3 size: 15 residues. V lost 1 base to trimming and J lost 2 bases; unmatched junction nucleotides: 5. CDR3 DNA sequence: TGTGCCAGCAGCCAAGTGGGGGGGTCCGCCTACGAGCAGTACTTC. Residues: CASSQVGGSAYEQYF.